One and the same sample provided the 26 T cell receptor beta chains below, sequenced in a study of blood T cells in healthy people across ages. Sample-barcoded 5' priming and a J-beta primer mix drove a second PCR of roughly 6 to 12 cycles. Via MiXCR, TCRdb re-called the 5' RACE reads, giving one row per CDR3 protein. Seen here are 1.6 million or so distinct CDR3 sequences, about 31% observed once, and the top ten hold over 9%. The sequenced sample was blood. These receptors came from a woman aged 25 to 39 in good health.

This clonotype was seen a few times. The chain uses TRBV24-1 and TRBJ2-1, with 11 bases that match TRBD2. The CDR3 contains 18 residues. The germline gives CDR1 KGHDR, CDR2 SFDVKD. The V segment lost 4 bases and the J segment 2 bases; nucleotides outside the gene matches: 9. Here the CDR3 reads CATSDPGTSGTPYNEQFF. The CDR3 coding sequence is TGTGCCACCAGTGACCCCGGGACTAGCGGAACCCCCTACAATGAGCAGTTCTTC.

The CDR3 loop reads CASRNRDGKYEQYF. For the CDR3, the DNA is TGTGCCAGCAGGAACCGGGACGGCAAGTACGAGCAGTACTTC. The rearrangement uses TRBV3-1 and TRBJ2-7; the D call may be TRBD1 or TRBD2 (5 bases each). The CDR3 is 14 amino acids. The V gene's germline CDR1 is LGHDT and CDR2 YNNKEL (reference sequence). Trimming stripped 6 bases from V and 4 bases from J, with 16 bases between.

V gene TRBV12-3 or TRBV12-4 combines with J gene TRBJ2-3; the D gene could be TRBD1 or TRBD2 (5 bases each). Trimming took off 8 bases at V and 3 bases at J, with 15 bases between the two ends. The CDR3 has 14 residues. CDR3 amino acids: CASGRLGGTDTQYF. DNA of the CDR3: TGTGCCAGCGGACGCCTTGGGGGAACAGATACGCAGTATTTT.

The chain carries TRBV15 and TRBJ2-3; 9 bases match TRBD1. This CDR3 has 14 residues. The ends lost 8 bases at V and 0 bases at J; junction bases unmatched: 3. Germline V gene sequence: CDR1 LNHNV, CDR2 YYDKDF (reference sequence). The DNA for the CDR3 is TGTGCCACCGAGGGGACAGGGAGCACAGATACGCAGTATTTT. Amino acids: CATEGTGSTDTQYF. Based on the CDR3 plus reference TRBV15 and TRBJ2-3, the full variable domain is DAMVIQNPRYQVTQFGKPVTLSCSQTLNHNVMYWYQQKSSQAPKLLFHYYDKDFNNEADTPDNFQSRRPNTSFCFLDIRSPGLGDTAMYLCATEGTGSTDTQYFGPGTRLTVL.

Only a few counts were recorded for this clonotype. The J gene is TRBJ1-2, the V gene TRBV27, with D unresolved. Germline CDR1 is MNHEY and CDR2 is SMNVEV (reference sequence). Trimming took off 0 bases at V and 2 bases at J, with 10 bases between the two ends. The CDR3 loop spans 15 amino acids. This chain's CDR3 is CASSLSWRPNYGYTF. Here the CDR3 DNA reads TGTGCCAGCAGTTTATCCTGGCGGCCGAACTATGGCTACACCTTC.

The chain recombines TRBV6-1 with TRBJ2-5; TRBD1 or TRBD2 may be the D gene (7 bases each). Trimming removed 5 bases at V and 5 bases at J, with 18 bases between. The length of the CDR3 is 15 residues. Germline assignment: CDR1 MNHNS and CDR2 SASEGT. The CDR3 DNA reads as TGTGCCAGCAGTTGGGGACGCAGGGGGGGTGAGACCCAGTACTTC. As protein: CASSWGRRGGETQYF.

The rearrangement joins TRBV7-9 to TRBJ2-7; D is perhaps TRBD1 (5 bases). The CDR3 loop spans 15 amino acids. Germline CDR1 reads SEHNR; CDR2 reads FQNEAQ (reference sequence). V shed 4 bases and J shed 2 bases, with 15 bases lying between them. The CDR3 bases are TGTGCCAGCAGCTCCGGAACAGGTGTCGCCTACGAGCAGTACTTC. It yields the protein CASSSGTGVAYEQYF.

CDR3 coding DNA: TGTGCCAGCAGCTTAGCCGCCGGGACCTACAATGAGCAGTACTTC. Protein product: CASSLAAGTYNEQYF. The rearrangement joins TRBV7-9 to TRBJ2-1, with D possibly called TRBD1 or TRBD2 (5 bases each). The J call could be wrong; TRBJ2-7 is a better fit for the DNA end. CDR3 length equals 15 residues. Germline V gene data show CDR1 as SEHNR and CDR2 as FQNEAQ (reference sequence).

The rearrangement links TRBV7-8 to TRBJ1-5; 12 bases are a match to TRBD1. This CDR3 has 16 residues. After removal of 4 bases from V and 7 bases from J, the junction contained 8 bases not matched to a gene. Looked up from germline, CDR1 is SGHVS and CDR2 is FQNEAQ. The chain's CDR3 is CASSSRGTGGSQPQHF. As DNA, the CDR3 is TGTGCCAGCAGCTCGAGAGGGACAGGGGGCTCACAGCCCCAGCATTTT. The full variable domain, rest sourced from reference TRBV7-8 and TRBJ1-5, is GAGVSQSPRYKVAKRGQDVALRCDPISGHVSLFWYQQALGQGPEFLTYFQNEAQLDKSGLPSDRFFAERPEGSVSTLKIQRTQQEDSAVYLCASSSRGTGGSQPQHFGDGTRLSIL.

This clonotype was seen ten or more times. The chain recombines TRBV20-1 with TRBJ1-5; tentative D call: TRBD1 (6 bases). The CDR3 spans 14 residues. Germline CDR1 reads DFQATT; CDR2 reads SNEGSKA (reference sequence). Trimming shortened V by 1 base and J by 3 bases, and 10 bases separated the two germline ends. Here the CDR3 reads CSARVGGSNQPQHF. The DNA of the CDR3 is TGCAGTGCTAGAGTCGGGGGCTCCAATCAGCCCCAGCATTTT.

The CDR3 DNA is TGCAGCGTTAGGCAGGTATCAGATACGCAGTATTTT. It is translated as CSVRQVSDTQYF. This chain uses TRBV29-1 with TRBJ2-3, with unresolved D. The CDR3 loop spans 12 amino acids. Trimming left V 5 bases short and J 4 bases short, with 10 bases between. Germline lookup yields CDR1 SQVTM and CDR2 ANQGSEA.

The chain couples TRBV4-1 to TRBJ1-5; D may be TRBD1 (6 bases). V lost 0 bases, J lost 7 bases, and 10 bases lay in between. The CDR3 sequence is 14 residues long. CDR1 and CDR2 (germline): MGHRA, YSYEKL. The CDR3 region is CASSQEGTPQPQHF. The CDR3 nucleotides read TGCGCCAGCAGCCAAGAAGGGACACCGCAGCCCCAGCATTTT.

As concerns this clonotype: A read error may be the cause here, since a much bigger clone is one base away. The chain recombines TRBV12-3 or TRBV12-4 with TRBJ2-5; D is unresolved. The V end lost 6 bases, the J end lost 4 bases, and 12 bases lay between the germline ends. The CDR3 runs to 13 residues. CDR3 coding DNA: TGTGCCAGCAGCCCAGAGTCGGCAGAGACCCAGTACTTC. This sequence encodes CASSPESAETQYF.

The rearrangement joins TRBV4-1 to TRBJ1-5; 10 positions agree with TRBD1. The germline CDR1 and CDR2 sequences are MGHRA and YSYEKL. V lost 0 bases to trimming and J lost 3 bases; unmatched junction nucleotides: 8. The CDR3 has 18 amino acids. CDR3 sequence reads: CASSQDSRQGAPNQPQHF. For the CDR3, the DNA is TGCGCCAGCAGCCAAGATTCGAGACAGGGGGCCCCCAATCAGCCCCAGCATTTT.

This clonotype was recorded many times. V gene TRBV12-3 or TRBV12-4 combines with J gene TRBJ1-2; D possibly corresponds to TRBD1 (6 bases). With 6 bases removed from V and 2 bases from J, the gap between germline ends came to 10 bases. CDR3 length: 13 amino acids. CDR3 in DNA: TGTGCCAGCAGGACAGGACCCAACTATGGCTACACCTTC. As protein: CASRTGPNYGYTF.

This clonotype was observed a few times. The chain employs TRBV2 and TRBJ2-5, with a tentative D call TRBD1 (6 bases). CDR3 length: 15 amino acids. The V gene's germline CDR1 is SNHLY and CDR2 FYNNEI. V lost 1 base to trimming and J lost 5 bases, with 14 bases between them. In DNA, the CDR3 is TGTGCCAGCAGTGAAGGTCACAGGGCCCCCGAGACCCAGTACTTC. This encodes CASSEGHRAPETQYF.

The CDR3 loop reads CASSPGTGSGRGEQYF. For the CDR3, the DNA is TGTGCCAGCAGCCCCGGGACAGGGAGCGGCCGTGGAGAGCAGTACTTC. The rearrangement uses TRBV6-1 and TRBJ2-5; 9 bases map to TRBD1. The V gene's germline CDR1 is MNHNS and CDR2 SASEGT. The CDR3 has 16 amino acids. Trimming at V came to 6 bases and at J to 11 bases, leaving 19 bases not matched to a gene.

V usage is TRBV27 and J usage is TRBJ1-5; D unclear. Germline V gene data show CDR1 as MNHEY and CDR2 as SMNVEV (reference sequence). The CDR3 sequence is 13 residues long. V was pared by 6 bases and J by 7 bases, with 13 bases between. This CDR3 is CASSSPRYQPQHF. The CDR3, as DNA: TGTGCCAGCAGCTCCCCACGGTACCAGCCCCAGCATTTT.

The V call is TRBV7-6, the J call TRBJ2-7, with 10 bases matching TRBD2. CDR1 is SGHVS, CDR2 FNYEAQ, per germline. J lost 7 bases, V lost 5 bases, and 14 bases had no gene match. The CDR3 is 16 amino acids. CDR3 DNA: TGTGCCAGCAGCAACCAGGCGCCTAGCGGGGGCGGAGAGCAGTACTTC. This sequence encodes CASSNQAPSGGGEQYF.

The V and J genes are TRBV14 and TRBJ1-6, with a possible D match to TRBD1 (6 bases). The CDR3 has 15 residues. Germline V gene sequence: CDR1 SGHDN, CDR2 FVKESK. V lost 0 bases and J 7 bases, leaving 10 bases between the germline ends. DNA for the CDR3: TGTGCCAGCAGCCAAGAGGGGACAAGGAATTCACCCCTCCACTTT. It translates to CASSQEGTRNSPLHF.

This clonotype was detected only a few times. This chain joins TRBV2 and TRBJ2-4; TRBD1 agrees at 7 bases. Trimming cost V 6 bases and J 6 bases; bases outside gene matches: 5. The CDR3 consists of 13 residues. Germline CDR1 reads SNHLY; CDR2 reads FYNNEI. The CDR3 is CASSQRTGNIQYF. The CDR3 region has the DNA TGTGCCAGCAGCCAGCGGACAGGAAACATTCAGTACTTC.

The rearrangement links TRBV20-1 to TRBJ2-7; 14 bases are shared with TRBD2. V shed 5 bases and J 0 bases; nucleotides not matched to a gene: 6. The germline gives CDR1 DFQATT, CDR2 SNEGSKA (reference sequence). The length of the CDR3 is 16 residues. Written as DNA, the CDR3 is TGCAGTGCTCTCTACGGGACTAGCGGGAGCTCCTACGAGCAGTACTTC. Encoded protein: CSALYGTSGSSYEQYF.

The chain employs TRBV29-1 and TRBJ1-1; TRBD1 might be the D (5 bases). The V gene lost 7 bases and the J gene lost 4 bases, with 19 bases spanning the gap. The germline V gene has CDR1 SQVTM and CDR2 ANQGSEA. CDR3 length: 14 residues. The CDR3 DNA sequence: TGCAGCGGGACGCGGGGAGGGGTGAGCACTGAAGCTTTCTTT. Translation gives CSGTRGGVSTEAFF. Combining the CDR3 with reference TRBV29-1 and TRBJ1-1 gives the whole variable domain SAVISQKPSRDICQRGTSLTIQCQVDSQVTMMFWYRQQPGQSLTLIATANQGSEATYESGFVIDKFPISRPNLTFSTLTVSNMSPEDSSIYLCSGTRGGVSTEAFFGQGTRLTVV.

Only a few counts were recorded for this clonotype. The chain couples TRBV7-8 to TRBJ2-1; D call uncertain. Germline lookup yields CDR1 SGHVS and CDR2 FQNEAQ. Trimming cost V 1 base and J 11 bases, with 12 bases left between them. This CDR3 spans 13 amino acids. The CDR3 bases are TGTGCCAGCAGCTTAGAGGTTAGGCTGCAGCAGTTCTTC. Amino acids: CASSLEVRLQQFF.

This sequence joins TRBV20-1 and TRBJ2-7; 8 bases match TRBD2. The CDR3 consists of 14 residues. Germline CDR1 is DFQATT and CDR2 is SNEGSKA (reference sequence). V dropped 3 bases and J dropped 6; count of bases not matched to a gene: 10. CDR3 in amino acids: CSARRTSPPLEQYF. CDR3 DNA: TGCAGTGCTAGGCGGACTAGCCCTCCCCTCGAGCAGTACTTC.

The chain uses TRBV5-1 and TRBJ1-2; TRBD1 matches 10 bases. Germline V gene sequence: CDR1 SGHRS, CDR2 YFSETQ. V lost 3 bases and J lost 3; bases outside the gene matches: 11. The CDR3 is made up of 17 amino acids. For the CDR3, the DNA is TGCGCCAGCAGCTCGGGGCCACCGGGACAGGGGTACTATGGCTACACCTTC. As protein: CASSSGPPGQGYYGYTF.